The 26 T cell receptor beta chains below come from one sample, sequenced in a study of T cells in narcolepsy. Assay: immunoSEQ multiplex PCR; the TCRdb copy retains only in-frame clones and omits some. The sample includes around 24,000 clones, 80% to 90% of them seen just once. The sequencing input was CD45RA- memory CD4+ T cells from PBMCs. These receptors were collected from a human donor with narcolepsy.

The chain has TRBV18 and TRBJ2-7, with D possibly matching TRBD2 (6 bases). This CDR3 spans 14 amino acids. From germline, CDR1 is KGHSH and CDR2 LQKENI. V was pared by 2 bases and J by 3 bases, with 11 bases between. CDR3 residues: CASSPGRRDYEQYF. In DNA form, the CDR3 reads TGTGCCAGCTCACCAGGAAGGCGGGACTACGAGCAGTACTTC.

The chain carries TRBV10-3 and TRBJ2-1, with 9 bases matching TRBD2. The CDR3 is 15 amino acids. Germline V gives CDR1 ENHRY, CDR2 SYGVKD. J lost 5 bases, V lost 3 bases, and 5 bases had no gene match. The CDR3 coding sequence is TGTGCCATCAGTGATGTAGCGGGAGACCACAATGAGCAGTTCTTC. Translated, it gives CAISDVAGDHNEQFF.

Only one count was recorded for this clone. The genes are TRBV5-6 and TRBJ1-2; D uncertain. V was pared by 0 bases and J by 3 bases, with 18 bases between. CDR3 length equals 17 residues. CDR1 and CDR2 (germline): SGHDT, YYEEEE. The CDR3 DNA reads TGTGCCAGCAGCTTGGGGACGGACCCTGCCAACTACTATGGCTACACCTTC. It yields the protein CASSLGTDPANYYGYTF.

V usage is TRBV4-3 and J usage is TRBJ2-3; D possibly corresponds to TRBD2 (6 bases). Germline V gene sequence: CDR1 LGHNA, CDR2 YSLEER. The CDR3 length is 18 residues. Trimming removed 3 bases at V and 6 bases at J, with 25 bases between. The CDR3: CASSHPGAGGPSRDTQYF. CDR3 coding DNA: TGCGCCAGCAGCCACCCTGGAGCGGGCGGACCCTCACGGGATACGCAGTATTTT.

This clone appeared once. The CDR3 loop reads CASKSESTGELFF. In DNA form, the CDR3 reads TGTGCCAGCAAAAGTGAAAGTACCGGGGAGCTGTTTTTT. The J gene is TRBJ2-2, the V gene TRBV27; no firm D call. This CDR3 contains 13 residues. V dropped 7 bases and J dropped 5 bases, with 11 bases sitting between them. Germline V CDR1 and CDR2: MNHEY, SMNVEV (reference sequence).

The chain couples TRBV19 to TRBJ1-2, with D perhaps TRBD1 (6 bases). CDR1 and CDR2 (germline): LNHDA, SQIVND (reference sequence). The CDR3 runs 15 residues. Trimming left V 5 bases short and J 2 bases short, with 15 bases between. CDR3 sequence reads: CASSLGGGGNYGYTF. The CDR3, as DNA: TGTGCCAGTAGTCTTGGCGGGGGCGGAAACTATGGCTACACCTTC.

About this clone itself: The sample has other DNA sequences that encode this CDR3 too. The chain joins TRBV11-2 to TRBJ1-5; D not resolved. The CDR3 loop spans 13 amino acids. The V gene's germline CDR1 is SGHAT and CDR2 FQNNGV. V shed 1 base and J shed 7 bases, with 8 bases lying between them. This CDR3 reads CASSLGLSQPQHF. CDR3 nucleotides: TGTGCCAGCAGCTTAGGTCTGTCCCAGCCCCAGCATTTT.

V gene TRBV5-1 combines with J gene TRBJ2-3, with D uncertain. V lost 4 bases and J 7 bases, leaving 16 bases between the germline ends. Per the germline V gene, CDR1 is SGHRS and CDR2 is YFSETQ. The CDR3 covers 14 residues. The CDR3 DNA is TGCGCCAGCAGCATAACTTCAGGAGCATATACGCAGTATTTT. Translated: CASSITSGAYTQYF.

The rearrangement links TRBV5-1 to TRBJ2-5; TRBD2 matches at 7 bases. V shed 4 bases and J 4 bases; nucleotides not matched to a gene: 13. The CDR3 extends over 16 amino acids. From germline, CDR1 is SGHRS and CDR2 YFSETQ. Here the CDR3 reads CASSPTPAGMVETQYF. CDR3 in DNA: TGCGCCAGCAGCCCGACCCCAGCGGGAATGGTAGAGACCCAGTACTTC.

V and J are TRBV19 and TRBJ1-2; tentatively, D is TRBD1 (5 bases). With 5 bases removed from V and 2 bases from J, the gap between germline ends came to 18 bases. Germline lookup yields CDR1 LNHDA and CDR2 SQIVND (reference sequence). The CDR3 is made up of 16 amino acids. The CDR3 region has the DNA TGTGCCAGTAGTCCCAGGGCCCAGAAAATCAACTATGGCTACACCTTC. It codes for CASSPRAQKINYGYTF. Full variable domain (missing parts from reference TRBV19 and TRBJ1-2): DGGITQSPKYLFRKEGQNVTLSCEQNLNHDAMYWYRQDPGQGLRLIYYSQIVNDFQKGDIAEGYSVSREKKESFPLTVTSAQKNPTAFYLCASSPRAQKINYGYTFGSGTRLTVV.

The chain has TRBV2 and TRBJ1-5; 7 nucleotides align to TRBD1. Germline CDR1 and CDR2: SNHLY and FYNNEI. This CDR3 is built from 14 residues. Losses at the gene ends were 5 bases for V and 4 bases for J; bases not matched to a gene: 5. CDR3 in amino acids: CASSQTRGNQPQHF. The CDR3, as DNA: TGTGCCAGCAGTCAGACCAGGGGGAATCAGCCCCAGCATTTT.

This clone was observed a single time. The genes are TRBV9 and TRBJ1-3; the D gene is possibly TRBD1 (5 bases). Trimming shortened V by 0 bases and J by 7 bases, and 11 bases separated the two germline ends. This CDR3 spans 14 amino acids. Germline CDR1 SGDLS, CDR2 YYNGEE. DNA of the CDR3: TGTGCCAGCAGCGTAGAGACAGAGGGGAACACCATATATTTT. It is translated as CASSVETEGNTIYF.

Only one count was recorded for this clone. The V and J genes are TRBV19 and TRBJ1-4, with D unclear. V dropped 6 bases and J dropped 8 bases, with 13 bases sitting between them. Germline CDR1 reads LNHDA; CDR2 reads SQIVND (reference sequence). The CDR3 contains 13 residues. The CDR3 DNA reads TGTGCCAGTAGCAGAAATCCCGGCGAAAAACTGTTTTTT. It encodes CASSRNPGEKLFF.

The chain is built from TRBV14 and TRBJ1-4, with 7 bases aligning to TRBD1. Germline V lookup: CDR1 SGHDN, CDR2 FVKESK. The CDR3 has 15 amino acids. V lost 1 base and J lost 8; bases outside the gene matches: 7. The CDR3 loop reads CASSQVDRVGEKLFF. The CDR3 DNA sequence: TGTGCCAGCAGCCAAGTCGACAGGGTGGGCGAAAAACTGTTTTTT.

This chain links TRBV11-1 with TRBJ1-1; D remains ambiguous. CDR1 is SGHAT, CDR2 FQDESV, per germline (reference sequence). The CDR3 extends over 12 amino acids. Trimming left V 10 bases short and J 1 base short, with 10 bases between. The CDR3 nucleotides are TGTGCCACCAAGGAGGCGAACACTGAAGCTTTCTTT. As protein: CATKEANTEAFF.

V is TRBV11-3 and J is TRBJ2-5; no clear D. This CDR3 contains 12 residues. Germline assignment: CDR1 SGHNT and CDR2 YENEEA. V was trimmed by 3 bases and J by 5 bases, leaving 7 bases between them. As DNA, the CDR3 is TGTGCCAGCAGCTTCTCTGGGGAGACCCAGTACTTC. Its translation: CASSFSGETQYF.

The chain couples TRBV6-5 to TRBJ2-7; 7 bases fit TRBD1. The CDR3 is 15 amino acids. Germline-derived CDR1 and CDR2 are MNHEY and SVGAGI. V trimming: 2 bases; J trimming: 6 bases; junction bases outside the gene matches: 10. DNA for the CDR3: TGTGCCAGCAGTTACATTGCACAGGGGTCCGGCGAGCAGTACTTC. It is translated as CASSYIAQGSGEQYF.

This chain links TRBV10-3 with TRBJ1-3, with D perhaps matching TRBD1 (6 bases). From germline, CDR1 is ENHRY and CDR2 SYGVKD. With 8 bases removed from V and 0 bases from J, the gap between germline ends came to 14 bases. This CDR3 is built from 15 residues. The CDR3 sequence is CAIGSQGSSGNTIYF. The CDR3 region has the DNA TGTGCCATCGGTTCGCAGGGGAGCTCTGGAAACACCATATATTTT.

This chain links TRBV5-1 with TRBJ2-1, with D unresolved. CDR3 length equals 15 residues. CDR1 is SGHRS, CDR2 YFSETQ, per germline. The V end lost 3 bases, the J end lost 0 bases, and 10 bases lay between the germline ends. The chain's CDR3 is CASSYPGVSYNEQFF. The CDR3 DNA sequence: TGCGCCAGCAGCTACCCTGGCGTCTCCTACAATGAGCAGTTCTTC.

This clone was seen just once. This chain links TRBV18 with TRBJ1-1; the D is unclear. Trimming removed 3 bases at V and 0 bases at J, with 14 bases between. The CDR3 has 16 amino acids. Per germline, CDR1 KGHSH and CDR2 LQKENI. Here the CDR3 reads CASSPTSPNMNTEAFF. The CDR3 coding sequence is TGTGCCAGCTCACCCACTTCACCTAATATGAACACTGAAGCTTTCTTT.

The chain combines TRBV6-1 with TRBJ2-4; D gene uncertain. The length of the CDR3 is 10 residues. The V gene's germline CDR1 is MNHNS and CDR2 SASEGT. The germline V and J ends were trimmed by 10 bases and 5 bases, with 6 bases remaining between them. CDR3 sequence: CATVQNIQYF. The DNA for the CDR3 is TGTGCCACCGTCCAAAACATTCAGTACTTC.

The rearrangement links TRBV6-6 to TRBJ1-4, with unresolved D. The CDR3 is 14 residues long. Germline V CDR1 and CDR2: MNHNY, SVGAGI (reference sequence). The V end lost 4 bases, the J end lost 4 bases, and 10 bases lay between the germline ends. The CDR3 is CASSFETNNEKLFF. The DNA for the CDR3 is TGTGCCAGCAGTTTTGAGACGAATAATGAAAAACTGTTTTTT.

This chain uses TRBV18 with TRBJ1-4; D remains ambiguous. This CDR3 contains 14 residues. V was cut by 3 bases and J by 7 bases, with 12 bases left in between. The germline V gene encodes CDR1 KGHSH and CDR2 LQKENI. DNA of the CDR3: TGTGCCAGCTCACCTTTGGACTTTAGTGAAAAACTGTTTTTT. Amino acids: CASSPLDFSEKLFF.

This rearrangement joins TRBV6-8 to TRBJ2-2, with 10 positions matching TRBD1. The CDR3 extends over 14 amino acids. V trimming: 6 bases; J trimming: 7 bases; junction bases outside the gene matches: 5. CDR1 and CDR2 (germline): MNHGY, SAAAGT. The CDR3 region has the DNA TGTGCCAGCAGCCCGACAGGGGGCAGCGGGGAGCTGTTTTTT. Translation gives CASSPTGGSGELFF.

The chain links TRBV19 to TRBJ2-5; a weak D match, TRBD1 (6 bases). TRBJ2-7 explains the end of the DNA better; the J call may be wrong. Germline V gives CDR1 LNHDA, CDR2 SQIVND (reference sequence). The CDR3 contains 15 residues. The CDR3 nucleotides are TGTGCCAGTAGTATTGCGACAGGTTTTCTGTCCGAGCAGTACTTC. Translated, it gives CASSIATGFLSEQYF.

The rearrangement uses TRBV11-2 and TRBJ2-3; TRBD1 might be the D (6 bases). The CDR3 spans 18 residues. Germline CDR1 SGHAT, CDR2 FQNNGV. Trimming took 3 bases from V and 5 from J, leaving 24 bases between them. The CDR3 reads CASSFRSQTFTGKDTQYF. The DNA of the CDR3 is TGTGCCAGCAGCTTTCGCTCACAAACCTTCACAGGGAAAGATACGCAGTATTTT.